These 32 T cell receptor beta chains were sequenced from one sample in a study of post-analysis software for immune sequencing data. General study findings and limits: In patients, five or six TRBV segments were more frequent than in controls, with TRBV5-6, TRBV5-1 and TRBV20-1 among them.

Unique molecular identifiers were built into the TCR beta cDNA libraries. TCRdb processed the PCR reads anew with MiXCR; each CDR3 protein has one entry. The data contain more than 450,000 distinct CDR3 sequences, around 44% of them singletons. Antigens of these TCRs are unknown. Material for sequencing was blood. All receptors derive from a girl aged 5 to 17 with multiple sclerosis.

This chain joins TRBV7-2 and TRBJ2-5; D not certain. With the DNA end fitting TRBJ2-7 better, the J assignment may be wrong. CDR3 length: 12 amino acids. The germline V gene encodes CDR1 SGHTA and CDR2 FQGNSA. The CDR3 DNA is TGTGCCAGCAGCTTGCAAGTCTGCGAGCAGTACTTC. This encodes CASSLQVCEQYF.

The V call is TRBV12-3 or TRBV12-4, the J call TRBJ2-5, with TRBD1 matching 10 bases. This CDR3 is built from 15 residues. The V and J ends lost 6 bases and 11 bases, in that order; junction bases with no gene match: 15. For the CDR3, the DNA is TGTGCCAGCAGCCTGGCGGGGACAGGGGCATACGGGCAGTACTTC. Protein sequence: CASSLAGTGAYGQYF.

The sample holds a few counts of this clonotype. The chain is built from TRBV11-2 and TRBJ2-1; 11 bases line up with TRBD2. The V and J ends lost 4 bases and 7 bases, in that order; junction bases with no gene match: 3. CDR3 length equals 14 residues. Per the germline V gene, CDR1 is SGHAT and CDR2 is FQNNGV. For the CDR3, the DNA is TGTGCCAGCAGCTCCGCTAGCGGGAGGAATGAGCAGTTCTTC. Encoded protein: CASSSASGRNEQFF.

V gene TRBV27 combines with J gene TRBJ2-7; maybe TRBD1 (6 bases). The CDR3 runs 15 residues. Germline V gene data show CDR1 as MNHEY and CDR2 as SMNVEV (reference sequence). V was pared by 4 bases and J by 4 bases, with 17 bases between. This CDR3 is CASSSPGQEGYEQYF. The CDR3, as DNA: TGTGCCAGCAGTTCTCCGGGACAAGAAGGGTACGAGCAGTACTTC.

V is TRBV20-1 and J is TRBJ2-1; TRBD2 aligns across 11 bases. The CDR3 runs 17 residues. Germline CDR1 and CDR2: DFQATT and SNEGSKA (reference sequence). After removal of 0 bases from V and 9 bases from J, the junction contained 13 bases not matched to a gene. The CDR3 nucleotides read TGCAGTGCTAGAGATCCCGTACTAGCGGGGGTCGATCGTGAGCAGTTCTTC. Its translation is CSARDPVLAGVDREQFF.

CDR3: CASSPRPDADTQYF. The CDR3 DNA sequence: TGTGCCAGCAGTCCTAGGCCTGACGCAGATACGCAGTATTTT. The V call is TRBV12-3 or TRBV12-4, the J call TRBJ2-3; D not certain. The CDR3 spans 14 residues. V was trimmed by 5 bases and J by 4 bases, leaving 13 bases between them.

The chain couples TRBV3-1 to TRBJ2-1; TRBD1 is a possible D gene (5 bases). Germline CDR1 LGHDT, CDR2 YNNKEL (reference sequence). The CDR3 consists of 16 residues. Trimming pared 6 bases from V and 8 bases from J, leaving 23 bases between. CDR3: CASSSWAQGGRDEQFF. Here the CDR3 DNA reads TGTGCCAGCAGTTCCTGGGCCCAGGGTGGTCGCGATGAGCAGTTCTTC.

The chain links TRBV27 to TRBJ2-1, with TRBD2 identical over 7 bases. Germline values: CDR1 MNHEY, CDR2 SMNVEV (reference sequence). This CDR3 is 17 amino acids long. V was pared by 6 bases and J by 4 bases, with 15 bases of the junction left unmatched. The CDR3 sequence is CASSPGGGPSTYNEQFF. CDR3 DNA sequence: TGTGCCAGCAGCCCGGGGGGAGGGCCGTCTACGTACAATGAGCAGTTCTTC.

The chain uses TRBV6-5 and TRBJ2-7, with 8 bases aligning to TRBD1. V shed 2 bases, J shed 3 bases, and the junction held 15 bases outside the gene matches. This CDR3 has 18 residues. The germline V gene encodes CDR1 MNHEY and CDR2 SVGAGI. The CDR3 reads CASSYKLVGDRSVYEQYF. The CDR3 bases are TGTGCCAGCAGTTACAAGTTGGTGGGGGACAGGTCGGTCTACGAGCAGTACTTC.

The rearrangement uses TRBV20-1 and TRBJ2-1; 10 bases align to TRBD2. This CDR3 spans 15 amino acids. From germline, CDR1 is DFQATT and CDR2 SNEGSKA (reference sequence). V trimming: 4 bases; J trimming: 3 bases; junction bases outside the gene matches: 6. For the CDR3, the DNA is TGCAGTGCTATTCCGCAGCGGGAGGGCTACAATGAGCAGTTCTTC. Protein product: CSAIPQREGYNEQFF.

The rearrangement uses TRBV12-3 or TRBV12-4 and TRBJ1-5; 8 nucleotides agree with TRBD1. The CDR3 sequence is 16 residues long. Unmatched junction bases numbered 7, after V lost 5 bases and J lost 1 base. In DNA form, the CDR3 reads TGTGCCAGCAGTCGAACAGGGGGGGAGAGCAATCAGCCCCAGCATTTT. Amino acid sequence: CASSRTGGESNQPQHF.

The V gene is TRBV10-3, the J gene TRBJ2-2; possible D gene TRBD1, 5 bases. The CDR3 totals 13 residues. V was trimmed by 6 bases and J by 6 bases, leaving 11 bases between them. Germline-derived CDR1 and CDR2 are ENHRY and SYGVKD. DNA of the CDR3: TGTGCCATCAGGCCAGACAGACCCGGGGAGCTGTTTTTT. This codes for CAIRPDRPGELFF.

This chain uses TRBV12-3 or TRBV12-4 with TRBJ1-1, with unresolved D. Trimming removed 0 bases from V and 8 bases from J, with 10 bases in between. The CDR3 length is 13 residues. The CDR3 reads CASSLANRWEAFF. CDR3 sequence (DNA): TGTGCCAGCAGTTTAGCGAACCGCTGGGAAGCTTTCTTT.

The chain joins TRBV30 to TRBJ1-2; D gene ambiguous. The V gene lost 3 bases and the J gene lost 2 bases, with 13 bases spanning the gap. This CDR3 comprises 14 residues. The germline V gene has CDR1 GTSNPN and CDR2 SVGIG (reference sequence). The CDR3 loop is CAWSKDGRNYGYTF. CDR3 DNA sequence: TGTGCCTGGAGCAAAGACGGACGGAACTATGGCTACACCTTC.

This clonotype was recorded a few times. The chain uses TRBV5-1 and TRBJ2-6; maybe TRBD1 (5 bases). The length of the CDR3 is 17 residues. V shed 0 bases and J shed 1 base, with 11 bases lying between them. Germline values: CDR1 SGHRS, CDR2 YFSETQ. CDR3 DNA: TGCGCCAGCAGCTTGGCGACAGCCGATTCTGGGGCCAACGTCCTGACTTTC. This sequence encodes CASSLATADSGANVLTF.

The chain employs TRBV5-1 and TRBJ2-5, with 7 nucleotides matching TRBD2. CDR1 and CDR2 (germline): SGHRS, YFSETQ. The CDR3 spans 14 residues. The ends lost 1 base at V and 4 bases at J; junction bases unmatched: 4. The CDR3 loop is CASSLLPGGETQYF. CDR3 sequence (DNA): TGCGCCAGCAGCTTGTTGCCGGGAGGAGAGACCCAGTACTTC.

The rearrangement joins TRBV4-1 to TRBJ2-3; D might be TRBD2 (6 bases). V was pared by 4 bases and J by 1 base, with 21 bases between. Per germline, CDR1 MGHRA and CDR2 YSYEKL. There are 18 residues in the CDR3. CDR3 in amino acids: CASSPRTSAGGGTDTQYF. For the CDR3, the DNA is TGCGCCAGCAGCCCGAGGACATCCGCGGGCGGGGGCACAGATACGCAGTATTTT.

Here the CDR3 reads CASSLELRNEQFF. The CDR3 DNA reads TGCGCCAGCAGCTTGGAGTTACGAAATGAGCAGTTCTTC. The chain has TRBV5-1 and TRBJ2-1; D uncertain. The V end lost 0 bases, the J end lost 7 bases, and 8 bases lay between the germline ends. CDR1 and CDR2 (germline): SGHRS, YFSETQ. The length of the CDR3 is 13 residues.

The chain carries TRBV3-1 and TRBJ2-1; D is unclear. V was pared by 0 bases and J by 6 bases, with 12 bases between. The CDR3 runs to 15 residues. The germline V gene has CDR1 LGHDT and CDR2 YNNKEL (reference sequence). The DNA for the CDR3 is TGTGCCAGCAGCCAAGATGGCCTTACTACCAATGAGCAGTTCTTC. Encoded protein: CASSQDGLTTNEQFF.

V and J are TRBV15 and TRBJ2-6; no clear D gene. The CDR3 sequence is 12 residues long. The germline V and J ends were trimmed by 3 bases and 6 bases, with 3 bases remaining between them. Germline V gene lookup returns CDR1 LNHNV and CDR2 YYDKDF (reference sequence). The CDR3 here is CATSSEANVLTF. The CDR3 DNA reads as TGTGCCACCAGCAGTGAGGCCAACGTCCTGACTTTC.

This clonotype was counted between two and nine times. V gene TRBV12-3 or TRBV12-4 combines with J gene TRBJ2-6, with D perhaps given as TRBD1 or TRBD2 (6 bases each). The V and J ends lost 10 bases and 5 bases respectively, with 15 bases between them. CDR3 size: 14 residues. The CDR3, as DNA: TGTGCCACCCGAGGGGGGTCTAGGGCCAACGTCCTGACTTTC. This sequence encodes CATRGGSRANVLTF.

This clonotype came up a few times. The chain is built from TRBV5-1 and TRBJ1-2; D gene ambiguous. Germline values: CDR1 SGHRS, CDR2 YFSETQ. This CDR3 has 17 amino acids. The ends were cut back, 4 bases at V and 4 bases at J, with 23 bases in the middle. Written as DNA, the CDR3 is TGCGCCAGCAGCCTCAGCCCCGGGCCATGGGAGGTCTATGGCTACACCTTC. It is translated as CASSLSPGPWEVYGYTF.

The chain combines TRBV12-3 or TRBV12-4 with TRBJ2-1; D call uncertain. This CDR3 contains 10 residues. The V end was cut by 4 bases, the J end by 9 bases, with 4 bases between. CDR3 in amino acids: CASSYTEQFF. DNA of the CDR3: TGTGCCAGCAGTTATACTGAGCAGTTCTTC.

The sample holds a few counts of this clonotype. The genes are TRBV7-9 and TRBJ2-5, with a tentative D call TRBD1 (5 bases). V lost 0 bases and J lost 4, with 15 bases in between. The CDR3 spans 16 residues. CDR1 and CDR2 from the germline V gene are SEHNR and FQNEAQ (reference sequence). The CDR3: CASSLAGQGGVETQYF. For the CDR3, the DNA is TGTGCCAGCAGCTTAGCAGGCCAGGGTGGTGTAGAGACCCAGTACTTC.

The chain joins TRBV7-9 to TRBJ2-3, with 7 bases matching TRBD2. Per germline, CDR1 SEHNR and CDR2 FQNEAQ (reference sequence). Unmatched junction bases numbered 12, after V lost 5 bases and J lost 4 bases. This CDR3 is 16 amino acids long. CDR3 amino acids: CASSPISTSFADTQYF. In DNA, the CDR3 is TGTGCCAGCAGCCCTATCTCGACTAGCTTTGCAGATACGCAGTATTTT.

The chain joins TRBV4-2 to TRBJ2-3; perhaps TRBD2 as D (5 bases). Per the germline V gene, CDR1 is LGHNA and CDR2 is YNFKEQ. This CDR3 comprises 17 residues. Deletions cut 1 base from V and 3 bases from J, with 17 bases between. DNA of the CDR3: TGTGCCAGCAGCCAAGGAACGGGAATGGGTATGACAGATACGCAGTATTTT. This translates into CASSQGTGMGMTDTQYF.

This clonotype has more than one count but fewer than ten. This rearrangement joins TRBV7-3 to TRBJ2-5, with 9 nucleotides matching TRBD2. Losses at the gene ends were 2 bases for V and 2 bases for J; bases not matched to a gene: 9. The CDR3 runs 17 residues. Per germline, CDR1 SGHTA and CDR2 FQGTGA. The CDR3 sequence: CASSLGNSGGPQETQYF. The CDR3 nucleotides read TGTGCCAGCAGCTTAGGCAATAGCGGGGGACCTCAAGAGACCCAGTACTTC.

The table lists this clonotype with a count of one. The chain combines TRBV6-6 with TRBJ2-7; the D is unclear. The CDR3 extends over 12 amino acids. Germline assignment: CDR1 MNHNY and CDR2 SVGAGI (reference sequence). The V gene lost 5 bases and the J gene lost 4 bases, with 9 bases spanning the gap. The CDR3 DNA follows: TGTGCCAGCAGTCCCGATGTGTACGAGCAGTACTTC. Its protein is CASSPDVYEQYF.

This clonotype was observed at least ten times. For the CDR3, the DNA is TGTGCCAGCAGGCTCGTACACCAAGAGACCCAGTACTTC. This gives the protein CASRLVHQETQYF. The chain carries TRBV12-3 or TRBV12-4 and TRBJ2-5, with D uncertain. CDR3 length equals 13 residues. V was trimmed by 6 bases and J by 0 bases, leaving 8 bases between them.

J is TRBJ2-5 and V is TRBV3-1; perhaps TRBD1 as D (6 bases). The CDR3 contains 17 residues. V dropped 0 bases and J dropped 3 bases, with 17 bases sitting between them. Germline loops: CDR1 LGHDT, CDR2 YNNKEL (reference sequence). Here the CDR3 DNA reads TGTGCCAGCAGCCAAGATCCCCCCGGGACACAGAAAGAGACCCAGTACTTC. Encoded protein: CASSQDPPGTQKETQYF.

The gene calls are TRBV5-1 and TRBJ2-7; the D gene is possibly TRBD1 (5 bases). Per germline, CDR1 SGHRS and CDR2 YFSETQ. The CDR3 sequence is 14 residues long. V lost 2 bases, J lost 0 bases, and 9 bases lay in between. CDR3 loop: CASSFKQDSYEQYF. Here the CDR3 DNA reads TGCGCCAGCAGCTTTAAACAGGACTCCTACGAGCAGTACTTC. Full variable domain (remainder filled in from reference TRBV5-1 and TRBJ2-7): KAGVTQTPRYLIKTRGQQVTLSCSPISGHRSVSWYQQTPGQGLQFLFEYFSETQRNKGNFPGRFSGRQFSNSRSEMNVSTLELGDSALYLCASSFKQDSYEQYFGPGTRLTVT.

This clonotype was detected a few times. CDR3 sequence reads: CASSFTENYGYTF. CDR3 nucleotide sequence: TGCGCCAGCAGTTTCACGGAAAACTATGGCTACACCTTC. This rearrangement joins TRBV5-1 to TRBJ1-2; D gene unclear. The CDR3 consists of 13 residues. From germline, CDR1 is SGHRS and CDR2 YFSETQ. Trimming shortened V by 5 bases and J by 2 bases, and 10 bases separated the two germline ends. Supplemented by reference TRBV5-1 and TRBJ1-2, the full variable domain reads KAGVTQTPRYLIKTRGQQVTLSCSPISGHRSVSWYQQTPGQGLQFLFEYFSETQRNKGNFPGRFSGRQFSNSRSEMNVSTLELGDSALYLCASSFTENYGYTFGSGTRLTVV.